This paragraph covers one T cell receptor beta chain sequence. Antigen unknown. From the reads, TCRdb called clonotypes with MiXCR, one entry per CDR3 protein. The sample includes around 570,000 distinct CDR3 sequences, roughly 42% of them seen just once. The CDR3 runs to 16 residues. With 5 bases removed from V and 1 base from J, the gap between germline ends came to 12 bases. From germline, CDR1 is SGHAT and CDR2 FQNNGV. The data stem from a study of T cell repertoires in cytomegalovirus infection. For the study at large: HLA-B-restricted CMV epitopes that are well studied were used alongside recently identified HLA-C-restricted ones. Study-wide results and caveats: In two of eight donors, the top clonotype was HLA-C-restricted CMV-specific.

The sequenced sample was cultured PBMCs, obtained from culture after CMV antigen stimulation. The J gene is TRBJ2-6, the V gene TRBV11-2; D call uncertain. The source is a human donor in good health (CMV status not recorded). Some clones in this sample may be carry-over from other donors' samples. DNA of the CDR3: TGTGCCAGCAGCATCTCATTGGGGTCTGGGGCCAACGTCCTGACTTTC. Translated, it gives CASSISLGSGANVLTF.